This TCR beta chain was recorded in a study of cytomegalovirus exposure and HLA in healthy donors (dated by TCRdb to 2016 to 2017). With respect to the entire study: According to a later analysis, one platform produced both the 100 to 150 validation repertoires and the 670 or so repertoires of the first cohort. The study aimed to test whether signatures of past pathogen exposure could be identified by cataloging public T cell receptors. Along with the approximately 600-subject first cohort, a separate validation cohort of over a hundred different subjects was used. To predict cytomegalovirus infection status, the study combined high-throughput TCR immunosequencing, statistical association of individual TCRs with disease status, and machine learning. What the research found in general, with its limitations: The authors suggested that the approach could potentially be generalized to other disease states and immunological phenotypes. In a later analysis, TCRs clustered in the first cohort were found to also tend to co-occur in the roughly 130 validation repertoires, with 94% of cluster scores above 0. The classifier was reported to diagnose cytomegalovirus status with high specificity and sensitivity in both the original and validation cohorts. In vitro tests confirmed that a few of the cytomegalovirus-associated TCR beta chains recognize cytomegalovirus antigens. Most TCR sequences were seen in very few donors, while some public TCRs were found in many individuals. A later analysis lacked HLA typing for the validation cohort, so it scored co-occurrence in that cohort across all 120 or so repertoires. The study listed 164 TCR beta chains as associated with cytomegalovirus.

This clone appeared once. Its antigen target is currently unknown. No base qualities exist here, and no much larger clone lies one base off it. The library was obtained by the immunoSEQ multiplex PCR assay. As for the authors' bioinformatics: A statistical classification framework was built to diagnose cytomegalovirus status from the catalog of TCR beta chain sequences. TCRdb obtained this table from immuneACCESS and retained in-frame rearrangements with V and J assigned. These tables miss some clones; where compared with another copy, unresolved V genes account for less than half of the shortfall, and the remainder is unexplained. The V and J calls and clone size are taken from that table; D and trimming were inferred from the DNA. This sample gives 250,000 to 300,000 clones in total; 80% to 90% of them show up just once. Of the sample, approximately 1% is held by the ten largest clones. The germline V gene gives CDR1 as ENHRY and CDR2 as SYGVKD. From the cysteine through the phenylalanine, the CDR3 covers 14 amino acids. Just CDR3 DNA is preserved here, 42 bases in frame from base 1. Trimming removed 7 bases from V and 7 bases from J; the gene matches leave 10 bases unexplained.

Donors formed part of the validation cohort, which comprised 120 subjects and was distinct from the first cohort of 690 or so subjects. The sequence joins TRBV10-3 to TRBJ2-1; 7 middle bases align to TRBD2. This clonotype originated in a woman aged 18-30 years in good health and CMV-seronegative. The specimen was PBMCs. The CDR3 protein is CAINEAGLTNEQFF. The sequenced DNA: TGTGCCATCAACGAAGCGGGATTGACTAATGAGCAGTTCTTC.